These 21 T cell receptor beta chains originate from one sample sequenced in a study of vaccination and CD4 T cells after COVID-19. Sequencing of the DNA from cultured CD4+ T cells was carried out with the Oncomine TCR Beta short-read assay. In TCRdb, the PCR reads were re-called with MiXCR into one record per CDR3 protein. The data contain around 10,000 distinct CDR3 sequences, over 50% of them seen just once; the ten biggest clones take up roughly 33%. This sample's treatment: approximately 9-day PBMC culture with coronavirus spike peptide pools or control peptides (ViraFEST assay). These receptors have no identified antigens. Sequencing was carried out using CD4+ T cells from blood, cultured in vitro. Receptor source: a human donor who had recovered from COVID-19.

This chain joins TRBV6-1 and TRBJ1-5; D call uncertain. The V end was cut by 10 bases, the J end by 1 base, with 11 bases between. There are 13 residues in the CDR3. CDR1 MNHNS and CDR2 SASEGT come from the germline V gene. Written as DNA, the CDR3 is TGTGCCACGATCCAGATAAGCAATCAGCCCCAGCATTTT. Protein sequence: CATIQISNQPQHF.

The rearrangement joins TRBV6-1 to TRBJ2-1; 12 bases are a match to TRBD2. CDR3 size: 16 residues. Germline CDR1 is MNHNS and CDR2 is SASEGT. The V gene end was trimmed by 3 bases and the J gene end by 5 bases; junction bases not matched to a gene: 5. The CDR3 reads CASSDRTSGAHNEQFF. CDR3 sequence (DNA): TGTGCCAGCAGTGACCGGACTAGCGGGGCTCACAATGAGCAGTTCTTC.

This clonotype was detected only a few times. This chain connects TRBV6-1 to TRBJ2-1; possible D gene TRBD2, 7 bases. V was cut by 5 bases and J by 3 bases, with 14 bases left in between. In germline, CDR1 is MNHNS, CDR2 SASEGT. This CDR3 spans 15 amino acids. CDR3 DNA: TGTGCCAGCAGTCTCTTAGGGGGGGGCTACAATGAGCAGTTCTTC. Its translation is CASSLLGGGYNEQFF.

The V gene is TRBV12-1, the J gene TRBJ2-1; TRBD1, as called in the table, went unchecked against the DNA. TRBV12-1 is listed as a pseudogene. The CDR3 is 16 residues long. The CDR3 sequence: CASSFVGDRGADEQFF. The CDR3 DNA reads TGTGCCAGCAGCTTTGTTGGGGACAGGGGAGCGGATGAGCAGTTCTTC.

The V call is TRBV20-1, the J call TRBJ2-7; 9 bases fit TRBD1. V lost 6 bases, J lost 2 bases, and 14 bases stayed unmatched. CDR3 length equals 16 residues. The germline CDR1 and CDR2 sequences are DFQATT and SNEGSKA (reference sequence). The CDR3: CSASDPGQGMTYEQYF. The CDR3 nucleotides read TGCAGTGCGAGCGATCCGGGACAGGGTATGACCTACGAGCAGTACTTC.

The chain employs TRBV20-1 and TRBJ2-3; 9 bases are shared with TRBD1. Trimming cost V 3 bases and J 2 bases; bases outside gene matches: 9. Germline CDR1 is DFQATT and CDR2 is SNEGSKA (reference sequence). This CDR3 contains 16 residues. CDR3 bases: TGCAGTGCTAGCTCTCTGGACAGGGGATTCACAGATACGCAGTATTTT. It translates to CSASSLDRGFTDTQYF.

V usage is TRBV20-1 and J usage is TRBJ2-3; D is unclear. Germline loops: CDR1 DFQATT, CDR2 SNEGSKA (reference sequence). CDR3 length equals 11 residues. V lost 3 bases to trimming and J lost 1 base, with 2 bases between them. CDR3 region: CSASGTDTQYF. The CDR3 DNA reads TGCAGTGCTAGCGGCACAGATACGCAGTATTTT.

The chain joins TRBV29-1 to TRBJ1-1, with a tentative D call TRBD1 (6 bases). V was trimmed by 6 bases and J by 1 base, leaving 18 bases between them. CDR3 size: 15 residues. CDR1 is SQVTM, CDR2 ANQGSEA, per germline. CDR3 coding DNA: TGCAGCGTACTCTATCGGGGGCGGGGGAACACTGAAGCTTTCTTT. Its protein product is CSVLYRGRGNTEAFF. Using reference TRBV29-1 and TRBJ1-1 for the parts outside the CDR3, the full variable domain is SAVISQKPSRDICQRGTSLTIQCQVDSQVTMMFWYRQQPGQSLTLIATANQGSEATYESGFVIDKFPISRPNLTFSTLTVSNMSPEDSSIYLCSVLYRGRGNTEAFFGQGTRLTVV.

The chain carries TRBV7-2 and TRBJ2-3, with 13 bases matching TRBD2. This CDR3 has 18 residues. J was trimmed by 6 bases and V by 5 bases; bases with no gene match: 14. Germline values: CDR1 SGHTA, CDR2 FQGNSA. The CDR3 is CASSLFGLAGATHDTQYF. CDR3 nucleotides: TGTGCCAGCAGCCTTTTCGGACTAGCGGGGGCTACACACGATACGCAGTATTTT.

The chain has TRBV29-1 and TRBJ1-2; a weak D match, TRBD1 (6 bases). V gave up 7 bases and J gave up 8 bases, with 17 bases separating them. Germline CDR1 reads SQVTM; CDR2 reads ANQGSEA. The CDR3 sequence is 12 residues long. The CDR3 sequence: CSAKTGGYGYTF. The CDR3 DNA is TGCAGCGCCAAGACAGGCGGGTACGGCTACACCTTC. Together with reference TRBV29-1 and TRBJ1-2, the CDR3 gives the full variable domain: SAVISQKPSRDICQRGTSLTIQCQVDSQVTMMFWYRQQPGQSLTLIATANQGSEATYESGFVIDKFPISRPNLTFSTLTVSNMSPEDSSIYLCSAKTGGYGYTFGSGTRLTVV.

The V gene is TRBV25-1, the J gene TRBJ2-2; no firm D call. Germline loops: CDR1 MGHDK, CDR2 SYGVNS. V was pared by 5 bases and J by 3 bases, with 10 bases between. CDR3 length: 14 residues. The CDR3 DNA follows: TGTGCCAGCAGTCCTCGCCTCGACACCGGGGAGCTGTTTTTT. It encodes CASSPRLDTGELFF.

V usage is TRBV20-1 and J usage is TRBJ2-1, with TRBD1 as a possible D gene (6 bases). Germline V CDR1 and CDR2: DFQATT, SNEGSKA (reference sequence). This CDR3 has 14 residues. V was clipped by 5 bases and J by 13 bases, with 24 bases between them. The CDR3: CSAGVSGTPREQFF. CDR3 nucleotides: TGCAGTGCTGGAGTCTCCGGGACACCCAGGGAACAGTTCTTC.

The V call is TRBV20-1, the J call TRBJ2-3, with D perhaps TRBD1 or TRBD2 (5 bases each). CDR3 length equals 15 residues. The ends were cut back, 1 base at V and 2 bases at J, with 13 bases in the middle. Germline V gene lookup returns CDR1 DFQATT and CDR2 SNEGSKA (reference sequence). The CDR3 reads CSARGGSTATDTQYF. The CDR3 nucleotides are TGCAGTGCTAGAGGGGGGTCGACGGCCACAGATACGCAGTATTTT.

This clonotype has more than one count but fewer than ten. CDR3 residues: CASTRGGGWDQPQHF. The CDR3 DNA is TGTGCCAGTACCAGAGGGGGGGGCTGGGATCAGCCCCAGCATTTT. The chain couples TRBV19 to TRBJ1-5, with a possible D match to TRBD1 (6 bases). Trimming cost V 7 bases and J 5 bases, with 18 bases left between them. Germline V gene sequence: CDR1 LNHDA, CDR2 SQIVND (reference sequence). The CDR3 length is 15 residues.

This clonotype appeared a single time. The rearrangement links TRBV6-5 to TRBJ1-1, with 10 bases aligning to TRBD1. V was pared by 5 bases and J by 1 base, with 7 bases of the junction left unmatched. Germline V CDR1 and CDR2: MNHEY, SVGAGI. This CDR3 comprises 16 residues. The CDR3 sequence is CASSTRQGATNTEAFF. The CDR3 DNA reads as TGTGCCAGCAGTACTCGACAGGGGGCAACGAACACTGAAGCTTTCTTT.

This clonotype was found a few times. The V and J genes are TRBV2 and TRBJ1-4; D remains unclear. The V gene lost 2 bases and the J gene lost 10 bases, with 8 bases spanning the gap. The germline V gene has CDR1 SNHLY and CDR2 FYNNEI. This CDR3 comprises 12 residues. The CDR3 DNA is TGTGCCAGCAGTGAAATGGTGGGAAAACTGTTTTTT. Its translation is CASSEMVGKLFF.

The V and J genes are TRBV7-9 and TRBJ2-5; 8 bases align to TRBD1. Germline assignment: CDR1 SEHNR and CDR2 FQNEAQ (reference sequence). The CDR3 totals 14 residues. V trimming: 4 bases; J trimming: 2 bases; junction bases outside the gene matches: 3. The CDR3 region is CASSSGTGQETQYF. The DNA for the CDR3 is TGTGCCAGCAGCTCCGGGACAGGTCAAGAGACCCAGTACTTC.

This clonotype appeared once. The V and J genes are TRBV6-4 and TRBJ2-7; D perhaps matches TRBD1 (6 bases). The germline V gene encodes CDR1 MRHNA and CDR2 SNTAGT. The V end was cut by 6 bases, the J end by 1 base, with 19 bases between. The CDR3 runs to 16 residues. Written as DNA, the CDR3 is TGTGCCAGCAGACGTACTGACAGGCTACAATCCTACGAGCAGTACTTC. Protein product: CASRRTDRLQSYEQYF.

This clonotype has only a few counts. CDR3 residues: CASSYSSLRGNYGYTF. The CDR3 region has the DNA TGTGCCAGCAGTTACTCTTCTTTGCGGGGTAACTATGGCTACACCTTC. V is TRBV6-5 and J is TRBJ1-2; D is undetermined. The ends were cut back, 0 bases at V and 1 base at J, with 12 bases in the middle. Germline assignment: CDR1 MNHEY and CDR2 SVGAGI. The CDR3 consists of 16 residues.

The chain carries TRBV20-1 and TRBJ2-7, with 12 bases fitting TRBD1. V trimming: 1 base; J trimming: 7 bases; junction bases outside the gene matches: 8. The V gene's germline CDR1 is DFQATT and CDR2 SNEGSKA (reference sequence). There are 15 residues in the CDR3. CDR3 in DNA: TGCAGTGCTAGAGGGAGGGGACAGGGGGCCAGAGAGCAGTACTTC. It is translated as CSARGRGQGAREQYF.

The rearrangement uses TRBV11-2 and TRBJ1-3, with D maybe TRBD1 (6 bases). The V and J ends lost 3 bases and 4 bases respectively, with 10 bases between them. Germline V gives CDR1 SGHAT, CDR2 FQNNGV. The CDR3 length is 14 residues. In nucleotides, the CDR3 is TGTGCCAGCAGCTTGAGAGGGGGAGGAAACACCATATATTTT. It specifies CASSLRGGGNTIYF.